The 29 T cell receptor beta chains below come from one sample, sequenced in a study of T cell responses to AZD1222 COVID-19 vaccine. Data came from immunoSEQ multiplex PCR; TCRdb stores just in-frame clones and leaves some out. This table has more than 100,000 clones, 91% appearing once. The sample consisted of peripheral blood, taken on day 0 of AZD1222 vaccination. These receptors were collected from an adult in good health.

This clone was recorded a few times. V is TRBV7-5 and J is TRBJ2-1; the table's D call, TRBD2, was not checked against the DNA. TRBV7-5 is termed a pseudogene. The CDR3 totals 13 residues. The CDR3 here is CVRSSEREGRQFF. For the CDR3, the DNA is TGTGTCAGAAGCAGCGAGCGGGAGGGACGGCAGTTCTTC.

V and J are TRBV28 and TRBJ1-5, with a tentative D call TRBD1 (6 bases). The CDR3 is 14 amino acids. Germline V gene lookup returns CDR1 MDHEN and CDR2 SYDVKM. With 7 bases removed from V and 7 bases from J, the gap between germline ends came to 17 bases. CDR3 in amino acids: CASNPTGSKQPQHF. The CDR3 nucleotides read TGTGCCAGCAATCCCACAGGGTCAAAGCAGCCCCAGCATTTT.

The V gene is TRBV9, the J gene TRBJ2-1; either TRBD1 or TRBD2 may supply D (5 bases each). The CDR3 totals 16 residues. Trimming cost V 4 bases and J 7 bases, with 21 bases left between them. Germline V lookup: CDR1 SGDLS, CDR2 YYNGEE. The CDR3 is CASSPRVGPSWNEQFF. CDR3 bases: TGTGCCAGCAGCCCCAGGGTCGGGCCTAGCTGGAATGAGCAGTTCTTC.

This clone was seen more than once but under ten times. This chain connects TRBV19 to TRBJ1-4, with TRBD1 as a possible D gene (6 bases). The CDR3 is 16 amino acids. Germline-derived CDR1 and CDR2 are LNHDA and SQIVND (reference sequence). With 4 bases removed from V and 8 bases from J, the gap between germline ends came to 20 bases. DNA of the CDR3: TGTGCCAGTAGTACCGACGGGGGCGAAGAATCGGAAAAACTGTTTTTT. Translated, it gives CASSTDGGEESEKLFF.

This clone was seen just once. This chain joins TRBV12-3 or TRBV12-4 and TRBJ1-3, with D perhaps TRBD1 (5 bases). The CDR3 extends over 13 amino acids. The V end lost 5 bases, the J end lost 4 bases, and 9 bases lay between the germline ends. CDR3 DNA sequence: TGTGCCAGCAGTAATACAGGAGGAAACACCATATATTTT. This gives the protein CASSNTGGNTIYF.

The CDR3 DNA reads as TGTGCCATCAGATCCGGGACAGGATCTAACTATGGCTACACCTTC. It encodes CAIRSGTGSNYGYTF. V gene TRBV10-3 combines with J gene TRBJ1-2; 8 bases are shared with TRBD1. V shed 6 bases, J shed 0 bases, and the junction held 6 bases outside the gene matches. Germline loops: CDR1 ENHRY, CDR2 SYGVKD. The CDR3 length is 15 residues.

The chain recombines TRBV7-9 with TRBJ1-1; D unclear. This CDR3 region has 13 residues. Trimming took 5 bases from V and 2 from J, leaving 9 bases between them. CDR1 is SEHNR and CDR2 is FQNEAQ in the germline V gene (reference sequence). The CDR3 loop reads CASSDQANTEAFF. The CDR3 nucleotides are TGTGCCAGCAGCGATCAAGCCAACACTGAAGCTTTCTTT.

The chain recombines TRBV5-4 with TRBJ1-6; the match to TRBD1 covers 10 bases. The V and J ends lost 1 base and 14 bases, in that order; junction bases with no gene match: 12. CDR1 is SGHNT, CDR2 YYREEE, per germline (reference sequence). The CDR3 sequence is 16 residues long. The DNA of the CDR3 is TGTGCCAGCAGCTTGCCGCCGGGACAGGGGACGGTTACCCTCCACTTT. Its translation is CASSLPPGQGTVTLHF.

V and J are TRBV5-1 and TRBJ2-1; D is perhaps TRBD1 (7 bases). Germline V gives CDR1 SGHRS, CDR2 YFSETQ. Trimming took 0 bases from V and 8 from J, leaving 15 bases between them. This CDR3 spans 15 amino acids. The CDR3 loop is CASSLGLQGGHEQFF. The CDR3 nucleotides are TGCGCCAGCAGCTTGGGGCTCCAGGGGGGACATGAGCAGTTCTTC.

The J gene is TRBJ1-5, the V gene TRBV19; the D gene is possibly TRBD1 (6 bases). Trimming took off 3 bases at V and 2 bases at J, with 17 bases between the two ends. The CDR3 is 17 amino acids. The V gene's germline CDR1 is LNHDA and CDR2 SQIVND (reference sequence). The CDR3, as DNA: TGTGCCAGTAGTATGTTATCGGGGGGCGCGGGCAATCAGCCCCAGCATTTT. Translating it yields CASSMLSGGAGNQPQHF.

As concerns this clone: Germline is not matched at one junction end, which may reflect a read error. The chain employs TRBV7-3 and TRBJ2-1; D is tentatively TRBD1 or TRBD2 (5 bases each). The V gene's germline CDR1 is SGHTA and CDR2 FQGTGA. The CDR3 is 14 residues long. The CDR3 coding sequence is TGTGCCAGCAGCTTAACGGGATATGGGGGTGAAAAAATCTTC. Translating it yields CASSLTGYGGEKIF.

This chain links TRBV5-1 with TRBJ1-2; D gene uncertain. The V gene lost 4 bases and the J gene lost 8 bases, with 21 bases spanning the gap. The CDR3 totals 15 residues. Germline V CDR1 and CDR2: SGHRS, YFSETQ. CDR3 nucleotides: TGCGCCAGCAGCAAAGACAAGGCCGGTAAGACAGGCTACACCTTC. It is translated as CASSKDKAGKTGYTF. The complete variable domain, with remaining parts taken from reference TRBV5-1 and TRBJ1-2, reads KAGVTQTPRYLIKTRGQQVTLSCSPISGHRSVSWYQQTPGQGLQFLFEYFSETQRNKGNFPGRFSGRQFSNSRSEMNVSTLELGDSALYLCASSKDKAGKTGYTFGSGTRLTVV.

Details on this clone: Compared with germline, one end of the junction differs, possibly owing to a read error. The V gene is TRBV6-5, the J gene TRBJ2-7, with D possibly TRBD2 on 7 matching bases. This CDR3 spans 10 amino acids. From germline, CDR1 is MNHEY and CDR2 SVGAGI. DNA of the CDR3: TGTGCCAGTCGGGGGGCCTCCTTGCAGTTC. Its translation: CASRGASLQF.

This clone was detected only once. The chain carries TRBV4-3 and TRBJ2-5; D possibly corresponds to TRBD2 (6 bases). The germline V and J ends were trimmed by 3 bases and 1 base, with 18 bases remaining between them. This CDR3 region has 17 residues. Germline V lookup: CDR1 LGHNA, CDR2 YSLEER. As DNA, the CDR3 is TGCGCCAGCAGCCAGTCTGCCCCCGGGACTCCCCAAGAGACCCAGTACTTC. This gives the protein CASSQSAPGTPQETQYF.

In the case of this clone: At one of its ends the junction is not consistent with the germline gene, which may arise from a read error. CDR3 in DNA: TGCCTAAGCGAAAGTGCCGAGCAGTACTTC. Protein sequence: CLSESAEQYF. The J gene is TRBJ2-7, the V gene TRBV24-1, with D hard to call. The germline gives CDR1 KGHDR, CDR2 SFDVKD. This CDR3 has 10 residues.

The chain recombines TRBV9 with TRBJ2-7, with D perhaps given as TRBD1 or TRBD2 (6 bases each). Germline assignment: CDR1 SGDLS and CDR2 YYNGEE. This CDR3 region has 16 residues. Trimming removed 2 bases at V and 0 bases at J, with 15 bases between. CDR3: CASSVEGGLSSYEQYF. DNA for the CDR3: TGTGCCAGCAGCGTGGAGGGGGGCCTGAGCTCCTACGAGCAGTACTTC.

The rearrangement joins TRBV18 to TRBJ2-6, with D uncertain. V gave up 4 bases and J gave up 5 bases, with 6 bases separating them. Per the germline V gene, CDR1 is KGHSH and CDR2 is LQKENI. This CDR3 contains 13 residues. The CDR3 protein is CASSLSRANVLTF. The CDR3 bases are TGTGCCAGCTCACTATCCCGGGCCAACGTCCTGACTTTC.

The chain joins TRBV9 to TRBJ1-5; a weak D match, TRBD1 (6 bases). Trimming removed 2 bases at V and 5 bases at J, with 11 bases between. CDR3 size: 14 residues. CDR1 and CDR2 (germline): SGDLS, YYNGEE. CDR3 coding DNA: TGTGCCAGCAGCGTGACAGGATCATATCAGCCCCAGCATTTT. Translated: CASSVTGSYQPQHF.

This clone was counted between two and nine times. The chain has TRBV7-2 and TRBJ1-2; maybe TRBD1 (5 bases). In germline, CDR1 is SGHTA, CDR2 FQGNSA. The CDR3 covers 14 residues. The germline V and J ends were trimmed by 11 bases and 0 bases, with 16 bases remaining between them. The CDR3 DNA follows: TGTGCCGGTAGGGGACTTCTAGCTAACTATGGCTACACCTTC. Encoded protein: CAGRGLLANYGYTF.

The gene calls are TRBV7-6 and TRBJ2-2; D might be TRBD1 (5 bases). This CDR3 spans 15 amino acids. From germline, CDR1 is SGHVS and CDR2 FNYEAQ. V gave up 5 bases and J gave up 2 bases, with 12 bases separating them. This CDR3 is CASSTQTANTGELFF. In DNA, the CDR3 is TGTGCCAGCAGCACCCAGACAGCAAACACCGGGGAGCTGTTTTTT.

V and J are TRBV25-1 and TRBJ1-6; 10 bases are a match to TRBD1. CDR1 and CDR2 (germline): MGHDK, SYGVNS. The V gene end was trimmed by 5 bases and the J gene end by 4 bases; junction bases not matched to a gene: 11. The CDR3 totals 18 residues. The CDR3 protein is CASSPGPTGGFYNSPLHF. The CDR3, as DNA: TGTGCCAGCAGTCCTGGCCCGACAGGGGGCTTTTATAATTCACCCCTCCACTTT.

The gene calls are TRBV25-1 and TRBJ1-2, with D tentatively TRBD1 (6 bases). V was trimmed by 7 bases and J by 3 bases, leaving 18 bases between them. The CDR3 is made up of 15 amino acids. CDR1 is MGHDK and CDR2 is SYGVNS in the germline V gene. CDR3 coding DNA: TGTGCCAGCACCAAGGATGGGGGCGGGGACTATGGCTACACCTTC. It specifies CASTKDGGGDYGYTF.

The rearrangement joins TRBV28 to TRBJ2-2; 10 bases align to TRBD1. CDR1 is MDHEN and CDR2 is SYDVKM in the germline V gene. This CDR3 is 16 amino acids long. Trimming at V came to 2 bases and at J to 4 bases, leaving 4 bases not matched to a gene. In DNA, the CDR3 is TGTGCCAGCAGTTTAAGACAGGGGGCGGGCACCGGGGAGCTGTTTTTT. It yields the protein CASSLRQGAGTGELFF.

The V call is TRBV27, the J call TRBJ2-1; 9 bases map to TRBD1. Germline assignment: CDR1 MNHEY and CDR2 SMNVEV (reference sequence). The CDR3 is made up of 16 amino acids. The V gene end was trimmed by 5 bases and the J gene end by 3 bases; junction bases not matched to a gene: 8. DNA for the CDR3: TGTGCCAGCAGTCCCCACGGACAGGGGAACTACAATGAGCAGTTCTTC. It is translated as CASSPHGQGNYNEQFF.

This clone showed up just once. CDR3 amino acids: CAWSVRASGYNEQFF. The CDR3 bases are TGTGCCTGGAGTGTAAGGGCTAGCGGTTACAATGAGCAGTTCTTC. The J gene is TRBJ2-1, the V gene TRBV30; 7 positions match TRBD2. Germline lookup yields CDR1 GTSNPN and CDR2 SVGIG (reference sequence). This CDR3 has 15 amino acids. With V trimmed by 0 bases and J by 4 bases, 6 bases remained unmatched. The full variable domain, in which reference TRBV30 and TRBJ2-1 provide the parts outside the CDR3, is SQTIHQWPATLVQPVGSPLSLECTVEGTSNPNLYWYRQAAGRGLQLLFYSVGIGQISSEVPQNLSASRPQDRQFILSSKKLLLSDSGFYLCAWSVRASGYNEQFFGPGTRLTVL.

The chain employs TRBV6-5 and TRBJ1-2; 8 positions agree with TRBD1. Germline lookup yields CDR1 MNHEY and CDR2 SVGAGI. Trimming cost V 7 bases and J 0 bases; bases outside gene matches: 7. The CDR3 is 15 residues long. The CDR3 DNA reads TGTGCCAGCATAGGGACAGGTGGGCCTAACTATGGCTACACCTTC. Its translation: CASIGTGGPNYGYTF.

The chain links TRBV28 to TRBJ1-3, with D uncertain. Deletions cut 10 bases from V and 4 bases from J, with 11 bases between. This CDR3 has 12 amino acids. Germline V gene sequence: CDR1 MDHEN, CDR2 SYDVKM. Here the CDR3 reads CATRTGGNTIYF. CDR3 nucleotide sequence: TGTGCCACACGGACCGGGGGAAACACCATATATTTT.

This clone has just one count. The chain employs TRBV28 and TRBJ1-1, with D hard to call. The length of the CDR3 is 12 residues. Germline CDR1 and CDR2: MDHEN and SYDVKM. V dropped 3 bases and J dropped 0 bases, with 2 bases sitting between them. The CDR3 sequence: CASSFVNTEAFF. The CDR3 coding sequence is TGTGCCAGCAGTTTTGTGAACACTGAAGCTTTCTTT.

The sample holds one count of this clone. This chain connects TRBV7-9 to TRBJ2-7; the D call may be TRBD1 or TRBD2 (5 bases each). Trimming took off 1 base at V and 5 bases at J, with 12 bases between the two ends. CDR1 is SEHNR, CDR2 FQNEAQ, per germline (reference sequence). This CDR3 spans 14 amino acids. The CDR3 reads CASSLVPRDHEQYF. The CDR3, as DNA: TGTGCCAGCAGCTTAGTGCCCAGGGACCACGAGCAGTACTTC.